This T cell receptor (beta chain) is drawn from a study of control samples from healthy donors and cancer patients. Trimming took off 6 bases at V and 3 bases at J, with 8 bases between the two ends. The germline V gene has CDR1 SQVTM and CDR2 ANQGSEA. The CDR3 consists of 12 residues. Clones were sequenced by immunoSEQ multiplex PCR, and TCRdb holds only the in-frame ones, with some missing. Of some 64,000 clones in the sample, about nine tenths were seen once. This clonotype was sampled from a woman in her forties or fifties with colorectal cancer. The chain couples TRBV29-1 to TRBJ2-2; possible D gene TRBD2, 5 bases. The source material was PBMCs. For the CDR3, the DNA is TGCAGCGTGACCGGGGACACCGGGGAGCTGTTTTTT. Translating it yields CSVTGDTGELFF.